The 2 T cell receptor beta chains in this list originate from one sample, sequenced in a study of technical replicates of blood from several donors. Some clones are missing from TCRdb's copy, which holds only in-frame ones; the method was immunoSEQ multiplex PCR. This sample has under 95,000 clones; 95% to 98% occur once, and the top ten carry over 0.13%. Material: T cells isolated from PBMCs. Receptor source: a human donor in good health.

The rearrangement links TRBV27 to TRBJ2-1, with 9 bases fitting TRBD1. CDR1 MNHEY and CDR2 SMNVEV come from the germline V gene (reference sequence). The CDR3 is made up of 14 amino acids. Germline trimming cut 2 bases from V and 7 bases from J; bases unmatched to any gene: 3. CDR3 region: CASSLGTGRNEQFF. The CDR3 region has the DNA TGTGCCAGCAGTTTAGGGACAGGGAGGAATGAGCAGTTCTTC.

V usage is TRBV7-9 and J usage is TRBJ2-1, with TRBD1 as a possible D gene (5 bases). The CDR3 length is 14 residues. Germline CDR1 is SEHNR and CDR2 is FQNEAQ (reference sequence). The ends were cut back, 1 base at V and 10 bases at J, with 14 bases in the middle. The CDR3 loop is CASSLVGQTAEQFF. CDR3 nucleotides: TGTGCCAGCAGCTTAGTTGGGCAGACAGCGGAGCAGTTCTTC.